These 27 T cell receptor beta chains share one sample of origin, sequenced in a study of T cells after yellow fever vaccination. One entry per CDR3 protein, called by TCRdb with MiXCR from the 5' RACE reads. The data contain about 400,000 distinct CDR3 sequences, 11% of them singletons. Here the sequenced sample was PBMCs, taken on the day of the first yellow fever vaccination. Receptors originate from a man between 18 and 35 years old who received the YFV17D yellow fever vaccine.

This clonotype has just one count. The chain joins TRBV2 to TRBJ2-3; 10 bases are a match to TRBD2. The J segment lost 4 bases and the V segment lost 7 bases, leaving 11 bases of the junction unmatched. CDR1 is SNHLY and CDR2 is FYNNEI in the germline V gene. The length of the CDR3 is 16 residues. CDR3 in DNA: TGTGCCAGCATAGAGAAGCGGGGGGGCGTGGCAGATACGCAGTATTTT. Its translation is CASIEKRGGVADTQYF.

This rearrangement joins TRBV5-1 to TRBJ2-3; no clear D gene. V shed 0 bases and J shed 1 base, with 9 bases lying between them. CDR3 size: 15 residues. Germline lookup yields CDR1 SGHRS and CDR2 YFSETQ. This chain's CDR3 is CASSLEASRTDTQYF. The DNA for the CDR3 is TGCGCCAGCAGCTTGGAGGCGTCACGCACAGATACGCAGTATTTT.

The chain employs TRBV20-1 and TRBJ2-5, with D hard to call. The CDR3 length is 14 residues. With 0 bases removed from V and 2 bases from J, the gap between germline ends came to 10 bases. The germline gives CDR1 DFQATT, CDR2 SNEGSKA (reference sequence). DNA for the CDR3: TGCAGTGCTAGAGATGGGGTAGCACAAGAGACCCAGTACTTC. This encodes CSARDGVAQETQYF.

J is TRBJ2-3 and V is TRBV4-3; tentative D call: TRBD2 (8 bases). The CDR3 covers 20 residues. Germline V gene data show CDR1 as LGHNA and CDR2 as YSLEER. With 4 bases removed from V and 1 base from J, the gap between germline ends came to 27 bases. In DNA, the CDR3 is TGCGCCAGCAGCCCCAGGGACAGCGGGGGTCCTCGGGGGGGCACAGATACGCAGTATTTT. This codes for CASSPRDSGGPRGGTDTQYF.

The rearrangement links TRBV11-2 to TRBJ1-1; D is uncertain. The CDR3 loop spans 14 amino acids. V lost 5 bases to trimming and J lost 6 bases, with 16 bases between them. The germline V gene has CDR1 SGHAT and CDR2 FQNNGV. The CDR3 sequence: CASSREDGHAEAFF. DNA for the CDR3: TGTGCCAGCAGCCGTGAGGACGGCCACGCTGAAGCTTTCTTT.

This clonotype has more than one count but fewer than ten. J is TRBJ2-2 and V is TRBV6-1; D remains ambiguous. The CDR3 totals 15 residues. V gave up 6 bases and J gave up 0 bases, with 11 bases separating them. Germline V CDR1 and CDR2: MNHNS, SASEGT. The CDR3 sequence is CASRMGGTNTGELFF. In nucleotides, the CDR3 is TGTGCCAGCAGGATGGGTGGCACGAACACCGGGGAGCTGTTTTTT.

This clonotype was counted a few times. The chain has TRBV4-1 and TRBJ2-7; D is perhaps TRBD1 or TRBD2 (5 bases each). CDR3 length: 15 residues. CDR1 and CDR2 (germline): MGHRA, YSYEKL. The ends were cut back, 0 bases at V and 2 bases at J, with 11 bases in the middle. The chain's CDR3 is CASSQEWGTAYEQYF. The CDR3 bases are TGCGCCAGCAGCCAAGAGTGGGGGACGGCCTACGAGCAGTACTTC.

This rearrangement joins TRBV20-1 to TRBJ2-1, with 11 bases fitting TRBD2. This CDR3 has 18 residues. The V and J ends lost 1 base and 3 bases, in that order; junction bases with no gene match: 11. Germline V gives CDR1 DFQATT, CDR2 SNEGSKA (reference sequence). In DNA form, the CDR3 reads TGCAGTGCTAGAGCGGAAATTCGACTAGCGGGGTACTACAATGAGCAGTTCTTC. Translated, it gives CSARAEIRLAGYYNEQFF.

Here the CDR3 reads CAISDYRMEETQYF. CDR3 bases: TGTGCCATCAGTGACTACCGGATGGAAGAGACCCAGTACTTC. The rearrangement uses TRBV10-3 and TRBJ2-5, with D hard to call. V lost 3 bases, J lost 3 bases, and 11 bases lay in between. Germline CDR1 and CDR2: ENHRY and SYGVKD. CDR3 length: 14 residues.

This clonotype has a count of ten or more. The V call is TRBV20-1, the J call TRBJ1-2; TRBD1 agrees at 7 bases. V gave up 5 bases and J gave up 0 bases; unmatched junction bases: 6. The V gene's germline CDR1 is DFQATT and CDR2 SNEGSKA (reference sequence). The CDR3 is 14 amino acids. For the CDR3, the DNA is TGCAGTGCTGAGGGGGCCCGGGCTAACTATGGCTACACCTTC. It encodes CSAEGARANYGYTF.

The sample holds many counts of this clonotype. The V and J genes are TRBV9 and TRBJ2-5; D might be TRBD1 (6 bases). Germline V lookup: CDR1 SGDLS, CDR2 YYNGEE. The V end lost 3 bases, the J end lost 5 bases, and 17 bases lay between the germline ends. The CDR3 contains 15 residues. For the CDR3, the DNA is TGTGCCAGCAGCGACCGAACAGGGCGGTTGGAGACCCAGTACTTC. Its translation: CASSDRTGRLETQYF.

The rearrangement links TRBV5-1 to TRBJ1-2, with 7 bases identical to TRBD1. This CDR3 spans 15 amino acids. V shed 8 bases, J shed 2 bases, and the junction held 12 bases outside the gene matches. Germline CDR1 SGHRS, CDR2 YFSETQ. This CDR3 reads CASQLSPGQNYGYTF. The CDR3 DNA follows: TGCGCCAGTCAACTAAGTCCGGGACAGAACTATGGCTACACCTTC.

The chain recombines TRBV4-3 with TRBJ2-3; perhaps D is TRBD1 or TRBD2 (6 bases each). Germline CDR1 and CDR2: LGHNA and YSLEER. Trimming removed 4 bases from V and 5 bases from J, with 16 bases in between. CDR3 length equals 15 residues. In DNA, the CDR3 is TGCGCCAGCAGCCCAGAATGGGGGGCCGGAGATACGCAGTATTTT. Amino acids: CASSPEWGAGDTQYF.

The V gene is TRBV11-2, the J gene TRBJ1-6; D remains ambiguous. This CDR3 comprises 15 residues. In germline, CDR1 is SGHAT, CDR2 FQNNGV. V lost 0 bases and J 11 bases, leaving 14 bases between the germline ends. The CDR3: CASSLESAQITPLHF. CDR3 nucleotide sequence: TGTGCCAGCAGCTTAGAGAGCGCGCAGATTACACCCCTCCACTTT.

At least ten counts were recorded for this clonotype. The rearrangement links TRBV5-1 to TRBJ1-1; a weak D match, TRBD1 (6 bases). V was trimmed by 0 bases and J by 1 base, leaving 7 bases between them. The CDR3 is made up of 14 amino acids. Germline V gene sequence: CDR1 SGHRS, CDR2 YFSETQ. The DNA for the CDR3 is TGCGCCAGCAGCTTGGCGGGGGCGAACACTGAAGCTTTCTTT. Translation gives CASSLAGANTEAFF.

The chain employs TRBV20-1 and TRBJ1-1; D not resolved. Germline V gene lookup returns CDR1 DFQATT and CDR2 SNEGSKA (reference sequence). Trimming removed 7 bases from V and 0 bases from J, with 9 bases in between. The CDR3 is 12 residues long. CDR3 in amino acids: CSVFKLNTEAFF. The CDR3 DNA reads TGCAGTGTATTTAAGTTGAACACTGAAGCTTTCTTT.

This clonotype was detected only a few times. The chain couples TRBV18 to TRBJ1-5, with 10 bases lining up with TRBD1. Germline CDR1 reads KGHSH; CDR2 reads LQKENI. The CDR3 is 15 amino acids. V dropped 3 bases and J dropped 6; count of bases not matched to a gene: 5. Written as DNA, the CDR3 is TGTGCCAGCTCACCTGGACAGGGGGTTAGTCAGCCCCAGCATTTT. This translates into CASSPGQGVSQPQHF.

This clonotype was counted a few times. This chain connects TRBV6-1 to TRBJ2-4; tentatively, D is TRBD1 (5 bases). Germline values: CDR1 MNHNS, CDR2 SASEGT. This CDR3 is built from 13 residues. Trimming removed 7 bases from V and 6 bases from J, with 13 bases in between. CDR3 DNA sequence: TGTGCCAGCAATACAGGTCTACCAAACATTCAGTACTTC. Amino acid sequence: CASNTGLPNIQYF.

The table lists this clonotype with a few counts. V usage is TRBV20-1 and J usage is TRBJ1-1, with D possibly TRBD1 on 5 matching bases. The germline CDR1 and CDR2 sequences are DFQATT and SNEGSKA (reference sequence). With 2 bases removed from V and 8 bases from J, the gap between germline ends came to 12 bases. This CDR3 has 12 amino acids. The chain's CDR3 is CSARPAAGEAFF. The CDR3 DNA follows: TGCAGTGCTAGACCGGCGGCAGGGGAAGCTTTCTTT.

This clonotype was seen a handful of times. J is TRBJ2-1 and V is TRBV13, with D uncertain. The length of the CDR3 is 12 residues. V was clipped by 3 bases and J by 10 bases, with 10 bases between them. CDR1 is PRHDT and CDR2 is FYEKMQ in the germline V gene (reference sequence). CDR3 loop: CASSFMTREQFF. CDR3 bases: TGTGCCAGCAGCTTTATGACCCGGGAGCAGTTCTTC.

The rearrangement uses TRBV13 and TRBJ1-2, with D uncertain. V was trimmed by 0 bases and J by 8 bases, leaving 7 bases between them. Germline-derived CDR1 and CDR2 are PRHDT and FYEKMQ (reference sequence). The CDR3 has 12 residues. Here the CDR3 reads CASSLGSRGYTF. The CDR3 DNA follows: TGTGCCAGCAGCTTAGGGTCTCGAGGCTACACCTTC.

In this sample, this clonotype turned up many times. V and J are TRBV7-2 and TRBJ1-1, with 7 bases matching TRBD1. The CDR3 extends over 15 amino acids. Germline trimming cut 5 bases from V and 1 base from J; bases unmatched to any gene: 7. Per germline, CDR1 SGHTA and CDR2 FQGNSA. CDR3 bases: TGTGCCAGCAGCGACCCACGACAGGGGAACACTGAAGCTTTCTTT. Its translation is CASSDPRQGNTEAFF.

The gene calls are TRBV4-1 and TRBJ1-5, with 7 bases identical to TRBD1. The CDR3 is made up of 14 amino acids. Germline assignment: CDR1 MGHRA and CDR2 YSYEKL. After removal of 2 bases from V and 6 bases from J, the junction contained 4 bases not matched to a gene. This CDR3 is CASSQPSGGQPQHF. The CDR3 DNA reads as TGCGCCAGCAGCCAACCCTCAGGGGGTCAGCCCCAGCATTTT.

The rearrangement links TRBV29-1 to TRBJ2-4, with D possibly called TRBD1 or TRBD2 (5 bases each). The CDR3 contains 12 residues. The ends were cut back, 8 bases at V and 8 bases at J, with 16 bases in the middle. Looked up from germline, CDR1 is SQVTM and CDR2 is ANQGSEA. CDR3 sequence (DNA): TGCAGCTCGTGGGGCGCGGGTGACATTCAGTACTTC. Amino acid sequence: CSSWGAGDIQYF.

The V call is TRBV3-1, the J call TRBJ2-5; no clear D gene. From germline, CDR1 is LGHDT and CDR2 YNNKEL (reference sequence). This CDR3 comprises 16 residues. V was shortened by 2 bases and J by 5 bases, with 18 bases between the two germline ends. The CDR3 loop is CASSQLTVPVIETQYF. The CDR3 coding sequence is TGTGCCAGCAGCCAACTAACAGTACCGGTGATCGAGACCCAGTACTTC.

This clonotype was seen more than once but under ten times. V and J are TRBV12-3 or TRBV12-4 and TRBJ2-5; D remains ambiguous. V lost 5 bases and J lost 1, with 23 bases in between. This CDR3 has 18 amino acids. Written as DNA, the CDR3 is TGTGCCAGCAGTCTGGACGGACCGAATCTCTTCAGCCAAGAGACCCAGTACTTC. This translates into CASSLDGPNLFSQETQYF.

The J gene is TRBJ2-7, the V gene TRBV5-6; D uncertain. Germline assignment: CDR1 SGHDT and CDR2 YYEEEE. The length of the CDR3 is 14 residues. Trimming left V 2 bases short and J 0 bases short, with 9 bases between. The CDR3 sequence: CASSLRAASYEQYF. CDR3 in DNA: TGTGCCAGCAGCTTACGGGCTGCCTCCTACGAGCAGTACTTC. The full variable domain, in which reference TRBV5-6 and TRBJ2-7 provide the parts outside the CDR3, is DAGVTQSPTHLIKTRGQQVTLRCSPKSGHDTVSWYQQALGQGPQFIFQYYEEEERQRGNFPDRFSGHQFPNYSSELNVNALLLGDSALYLCASSLRAASYEQYFGPGTRLTVT.